The 18 T cell receptor beta chains listed next were all sequenced from one sample in a study of T cell repertoires in cytomegalovirus infection. Antigen specificity for these receptors is unknown. TCRdb processed the reads anew with MiXCR; each CDR3 protein has one entry. The sample records about a million distinct CDR3 sequences, approximately 33% being singletons. Sequenced material: cultured CD8+ T cells from PBMCs, taken from culture after CMV antigen stimulation. The receptor source for this set is a human donor in good health (CMV status not recorded). Some clones in this sample may be carry-over from other donors' samples.

This clonotype has more than one count but fewer than ten. V and J are TRBV27 and TRBJ2-3; TRBD2 agrees at 9 bases. This CDR3 is 14 amino acids long. Germline V gives CDR1 MNHEY, CDR2 SMNVEV (reference sequence). The ends lost 5 bases at V and 4 bases at J; junction bases unmatched: 4. CDR3 in amino acids: CASSPTSGADTQYF. The CDR3 bases are TGTGCCAGCAGTCCGACTAGCGGCGCAGATACGCAGTATTTT.

The chain employs TRBV19 and TRBJ1-1; D uncertain. Germline lookup yields CDR1 LNHDA and CDR2 SQIVND (reference sequence). V shed 3 bases and J shed 0 bases, with 8 bases lying between them. The CDR3 sequence is 14 residues long. The DNA for the CDR3 is TGTGCCAGTAGTATTGACCCTGTGAACACTGAAGCTTTCTTT. Translating it yields CASSIDPVNTEAFF.

This clonotype has more than one count but fewer than ten. The CDR3 coding sequence is TGTGCCAGCAGCCAACTGGGCTACAATGAGCAGTTCTTC. Encoded protein: CASSQLGYNEQFF. The V call is TRBV14, the J call TRBJ2-1; D is unclear. V lost 2 bases and J 3 bases, leaving 5 bases between the germline ends. Germline-derived CDR1 and CDR2 are SGHDN and FVKESK. The CDR3 sequence is 13 residues long.

The rearrangement links TRBV7-8 to TRBJ2-7; D gene uncertain. Germline V gives CDR1 SGHVS, CDR2 FQNEAQ. Trimming stripped 5 bases from V and 9 bases from J, with 17 bases between. The CDR3 length is 13 residues. CDR3 sequence reads: CASSPTGLGLQYF. In nucleotides, the CDR3 is TGTGCCAGCAGCCCGACCGGGCTTGGGCTGCAGTACTTC.

The rearrangement uses TRBV16 and TRBJ1-1, with 9 bases identical to TRBD1. There are 15 residues in the CDR3. Germline trimming cut 0 bases from V and 11 bases from J; bases unmatched to any gene: 10. Looked up from germline, CDR1 is KGHSY and CDR2 is FQNENV. The CDR3 DNA reads TGTGCCAGCAGCCAATCGCTGGGGACAGGGTATGCGGCTTTCTTT. This translates into CASSQSLGTGYAAFF.

A few counts support this clonotype. Written as DNA, the CDR3 is TGTGCTAGTGGTTTCGATCTGGACAGGGGTGCCAACGTCCTGACTTTC. Its protein is CASGFDLDRGANVLTF. The rearrangement uses TRBV12-5 and TRBJ2-6; TRBD1 aligns across 9 bases. The J segment lost 7 bases and the V segment lost 3 bases, leaving 7 bases of the junction unmatched. This CDR3 has 16 amino acids. Germline assignment: CDR1 LGHNT and CDR2 FRNRAP.

V gene TRBV7-6 combines with J gene TRBJ2-7; TRBD1 agrees at 10 bases. Germline V gene lookup returns CDR1 SGHVS and CDR2 FNYEAQ. The CDR3 totals 13 residues. The V gene end was trimmed by 5 bases and the J gene end by 7 bases; junction bases not matched to a gene: 5. CDR3 sequence: CASSPRDRGEQYF. DNA for the CDR3: TGTGCCAGCAGCCCCCGGGACAGGGGAGAGCAGTACTTC. Together with reference TRBV7-6 and TRBJ2-7, the CDR3 gives the full variable domain: GAGVSQSPRYKVTKRGQDVALRCDPISGHVSLYWYRQALGQGPEFLTYFNYEAQQDKSGLPNDRFSAERPEGSISTLTIQRTEQRDSAMYRCASSPRDRGEQYFGPGTRLTVT.

This clonotype appeared a few times. This rearrangement joins TRBV11-2 to TRBJ2-3; TRBD2 aligns across 8 bases. Germline-derived CDR1 and CDR2 are SGHAT and FQNNGV. The V segment lost 0 bases and the J segment 1 base; nucleotides outside the gene matches: 0. The CDR3 contains 15 residues. Here the CDR3 reads CASSLERGGTDTQYF. CDR3 bases: TGTGCCAGCAGCTTAGAGCGGGGGGGCACAGATACGCAGTATTTT. The full variable domain, its missing parts supplied by reference TRBV11-2 and TRBJ2-3, is EAGVAQSPRYKIIEKRQSVAFWCNPISGHATLYWYQQILGQGPKLLIQFQNNGVVDDSQLPKDRFSAERLKGVDSTLKIQPAKLEDSAVYLCASSLERGGTDTQYFGPGTRLTVL.

The chain couples TRBV5-6 to TRBJ2-7; D is tentatively TRBD1 or TRBD2 (5 bases each). The CDR3 has 15 amino acids. Trimming cost V 4 bases and J 6 bases, with 20 bases left between them. Germline V gene data show CDR1 as SGHDT and CDR2 as YYEEEE. Here the CDR3 reads CASSVGTGILREQYF. The CDR3 coding sequence is TGTGCCAGCAGCGTCGGGACGGGGATTCTTCGCGAGCAGTACTTC.

V gene TRBV6-8 combines with J gene TRBJ2-1; D is undetermined. The V gene lost 2 bases and the J gene lost 9 bases, with 8 bases spanning the gap. CDR3 length: 12 residues. Germline values: CDR1 MNHGY, CDR2 SAAAGT. The CDR3 here is CASSYAAGEQFF. Here the CDR3 DNA reads TGTGCCAGCAGTTACGCGGCAGGTGAGCAGTTCTTC.

This clonotype was counted many times. The chain carries TRBV25-1 and TRBJ1-4; D call uncertain. Trimming removed 2 bases from V and 3 bases from J, with 7 bases in between. The CDR3 totals 14 residues. Germline CDR1 reads MGHDK; CDR2 reads SYGVNS. The DNA of the CDR3 is TGTGCCAGCAGTGAAGGTGGTTCTAATGAAAAACTGTTTTTT. Protein: CASSEGGSNEKLFF.

This rearrangement joins TRBV2 to TRBJ2-7, with D unresolved. Trimming pared 5 bases from V and 7 bases from J, leaving 12 bases between. CDR3 length: 12 amino acids. The germline gives CDR1 SNHLY, CDR2 FYNNEI. CDR3 DNA: TGTGCCAGCAGTAGGCATCCGACAGAGCAGTACGTC. Its translation is CASSRHPTEQYV.

V is TRBV10-3 and J is TRBJ2-1, with TRBD2 matching 9 bases. The CDR3 sequence is 14 residues long. Germline V CDR1 and CDR2: ENHRY, SYGVKD. V trimming: 10 bases; J trimming: 3 bases; junction bases outside the gene matches: 7. This CDR3 reads CASTPAGGYNEQFF. As DNA, the CDR3 is TGTGCCAGCACACCAGCGGGGGGCTACAATGAGCAGTTCTTC.

The gene calls are TRBV2 and TRBJ2-7; D is perhaps TRBD2 (5 bases). Trimming took off 7 bases at V and 3 bases at J, with 13 bases between the two ends. This CDR3 is 13 amino acids long. Germline values: CDR1 SNHLY, CDR2 FYNNEI. The CDR3 DNA follows: TGTGCCAGCAAGCGGAACATCTACTACGAGCAGTACTTC. As protein: CASKRNIYYEQYF. The full variable domain, completed using reference TRBV2 and TRBJ2-7, is EPEVTQTPSHQVTQMGQEVILRCVPISNHLYFYWYRQILGQKVEFLVSFYNNEISEKSEIFDDQFSVERPDGSNFTLKIRSTKLEDSAMYFCASKRNIYYEQYFGPGTRLTVT.

The rearrangement uses TRBV6-2 or TRBV6-3 and TRBJ2-3; tentatively, D is TRBD1 (6 bases). This CDR3 region has 15 residues. CDR1 is MNHEY and CDR2 is SVGEGT in the germline V gene. V gave up 5 bases and J gave up 2 bases, with 14 bases separating them. In nucleotides, the CDR3 is TGTGCCAGCAGTGGAGGACAGCTACCCACAGATACGCAGTATTTT. Translation: CASSGGQLPTDTQYF.

The rearrangement links TRBV29-1 to TRBJ2-3; 8 bases map to TRBD2. From germline, CDR1 is SQVTM and CDR2 ANQGSEA. The CDR3 contains 14 residues. V gave up 3 bases and J gave up 5 bases; unmatched junction bases: 7. The CDR3 nucleotides are TGCAGCGTTGATGGAGCGGGGGAGGGAGATACGCAGTATTTT. It is translated as CSVDGAGEGDTQYF.

This clonotype was counted only a few times. This chain uses TRBV7-9 with TRBJ1-1, with D maybe TRBD1 (5 bases). In germline, CDR1 is SEHNR, CDR2 FQNEAQ (reference sequence). The V and J ends lost 5 bases and 7 bases respectively, with 23 bases between them. The CDR3 runs to 16 residues. The CDR3 is CASSQKGDGLHGEAFF. DNA for the CDR3: TGTGCCAGCAGCCAAAAAGGGGACGGTCTACATGGTGAAGCTTTCTTT.

This clonotype was seen repeatedly, ten times or more. The rearrangement uses TRBV27 and TRBJ1-1; D is uncertain. Between the trimmed V and J ends, which lost 3 bases and 5 bases, there was a span of 7 bases. Germline CDR1 reads MNHEY; CDR2 reads SMNVEV (reference sequence). The CDR3 consists of 12 residues. For the CDR3, the DNA is TGTGCCAGCAGTTTTTTCGGGACTGAAGCTTTCTTT. Translating gives CASSFFGTEAFF.